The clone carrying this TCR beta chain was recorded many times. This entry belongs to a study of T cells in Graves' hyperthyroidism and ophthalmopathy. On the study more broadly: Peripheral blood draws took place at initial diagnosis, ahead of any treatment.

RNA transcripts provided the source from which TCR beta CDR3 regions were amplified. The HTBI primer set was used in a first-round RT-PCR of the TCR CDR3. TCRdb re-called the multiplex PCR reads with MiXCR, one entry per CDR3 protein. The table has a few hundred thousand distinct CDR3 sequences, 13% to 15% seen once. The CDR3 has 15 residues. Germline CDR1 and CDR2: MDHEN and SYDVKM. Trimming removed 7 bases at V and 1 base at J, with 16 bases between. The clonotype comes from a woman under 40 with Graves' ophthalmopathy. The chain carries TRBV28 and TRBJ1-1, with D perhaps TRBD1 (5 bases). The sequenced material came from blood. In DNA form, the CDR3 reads TGTGCCAGCATCCCCCTAGGCGGACAGAACACTGAAGCTTTCTTT. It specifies CASIPLGGQNTEAFF.